The 27 T cell receptor beta chains listed next were all sequenced from one sample in a study of identical twins. TCRdb re-called the 5' RACE reads through MiXCR, storing one row per CDR3 protein. The table includes 410,000 or so distinct CDR3 sequences, 18% detected once. Material: naive T cells sorted from blood. These receptor sequences come from a man over 45 in good health.

The CDR3 loop reads CSGEWTVQEEQFF. CDR3 in DNA: TGCAGCGGAGAATGGACAGTTCAGGAGGAGCAGTTCTTC. This chain uses TRBV29-1 with TRBJ2-1; possible D gene TRBD1, 6 bases. The germline V and J ends were trimmed by 7 bases and 10 bases, with 20 bases remaining between them. The CDR3 has 13 residues. Germline CDR1 SQVTM, CDR2 ANQGSEA.

The sample holds a few counts of this clonotype. The chain couples TRBV7-9 to TRBJ2-1, with 8 bases matching TRBD2. Germline loops: CDR1 SEHNR, CDR2 FQNEAQ (reference sequence). With V trimmed by 3 bases and J by 7 bases, 11 bases remained unmatched. This CDR3 is built from 16 residues. The CDR3 sequence: CASSFQFRAGDNEQFF. CDR3 DNA: TGTGCCAGCAGCTTCCAGTTCCGAGCGGGGGATAATGAGCAGTTCTTC.

J is TRBJ2-5 and V is TRBV24-1; D ambiguous. In germline, CDR1 is KGHDR, CDR2 SFDVKD. V dropped 7 bases and J dropped 2 bases, with 16 bases sitting between them. The CDR3 consists of 15 residues. The CDR3 DNA sequence: TGTGCCACCAGATCGGCCGCACCCAGTCAAGAGACCCAGTACTTC. As protein: CATRSAAPSQETQYF.

The chain uses TRBV5-1 and TRBJ2-5; 7 bases are shared with TRBD1. In germline, CDR1 is SGHRS, CDR2 YFSETQ. The trim removed 4 bases at V and 5 bases at J, leaving 5 bases unmatched. This CDR3 has 13 amino acids. The DNA for the CDR3 is TGCGCCAGCAGCCAGGGACAGACGGAGACCCAGTACTTC. This encodes CASSQGQTETQYF.

This clonotype was observed many times. The CDR3 region has the DNA TGTGCCACCAGCAGAGATTGGACAGGGCAAGAGACCCAGTACTTC. It yields the protein CATSRDWTGQETQYF. V and J are TRBV15 and TRBJ2-5, with 8 positions matching TRBD1. The CDR3 sequence is 15 residues long. J was trimmed by 2 bases and V by 0 bases; bases with no gene match: 2. Germline V gene data show CDR1 as LNHNV and CDR2 as YYDKDF (reference sequence). Full variable domain (outside the CDR3, taken from reference TRBV15 and TRBJ2-5): DAMVIQNPRYQVTQFGKPVTLSCSQTLNHNVMYWYQQKSSQAPKLLFHYYDKDFNNEADTPDNFQSRRPNTSFCFLDIRSPGLGDTAMYLCATSRDWTGQETQYFGPGTRLLVL.

The sample holds many counts of this clonotype. At one end, the junction sequence differs from germline, possibly due to a read error. The chain couples TRBV5-1 to TRBJ2-7; no clear D gene. This CDR3 region has 12 residues. Looked up from germline, CDR1 is SGHRS and CDR2 is YFSETQ. CDR3 loop: CASSLVGYEQYF. CDR3 nucleotide sequence: TGTGCCAGCAGCTTAGTTGGCTACGAGCAGTACTTC.

This sequence joins TRBV11-1 and TRBJ2-1; TRBD2 matches 7 bases. This CDR3 comprises 20 residues. With 6 bases clipped from V and 6 bases from J, the junction kept 26 bases outside the gene matches. Germline V CDR1 and CDR2: SGHAT, FQDESV (reference sequence). The CDR3 DNA follows: TGTGCCAGCAGTTCGACAGAGTCCAGGTCAGAGACTAGCCCTCTCAATGAGCAGTTCTTC. Protein: CASSSTESRSETSPLNEQFF.

This clonotype was recorded only once. The gene calls are TRBV27 and TRBJ2-2; D gene unclear. The V end was cut by 5 bases, the J end by 0 bases, with 7 bases between. Germline CDR1 is MNHEY and CDR2 is SMNVEV (reference sequence). The CDR3 extends over 14 amino acids. CDR3 DNA sequence: TGTGCCAGCAGTAGAATTCCGAACACCGGGGAGCTGTTTTTT. This codes for CASSRIPNTGELFF.

The table lists this clonotype with a few counts. V is TRBV29-1 and J is TRBJ2-2; 8 positions agree with TRBD1. The CDR3 length is 13 residues. Trimming took 7 bases from V and 4 from J; bases not matched to a gene: 5. Germline V gene data show CDR1 as SQVTM and CDR2 as ANQGSEA. The CDR3 DNA is TGCAGCGCCCGGGACAGGCGCACCGGGGAGCTGTTTTTT. It codes for CSARDRRTGELFF.

The rearrangement links TRBV20-1 to TRBJ1-1, with 9 bases fitting TRBD1. This CDR3 contains 14 residues. Trimming removed 3 bases from V and 4 bases from J; junction bases left unmatched: 6. CDR1 and CDR2 from the germline V gene are DFQATT and SNEGSKA (reference sequence). The CDR3 spells CSASGDRVSTEAFF. The DNA of the CDR3 is TGCAGTGCTAGTGGGGACAGGGTCTCCACTGAAGCTTTCTTT.

This clonotype occurred a few times. The chain links TRBV20-1 to TRBJ2-1, with D hard to call. In germline, CDR1 is DFQATT, CDR2 SNEGSKA (reference sequence). V shed 0 bases and J shed 8 bases, with 8 bases lying between them. This CDR3 is built from 12 residues. In DNA form, the CDR3 reads TGCAGTGCTAGAGAAGGACCTCATGAGCAGTTCTTC. Translating gives CSAREGPHEQFF.

The chain recombines TRBV3-1 with TRBJ2-5; 7 bases map to TRBD1. Germline V gene lookup returns CDR1 LGHDT and CDR2 YNNKEL (reference sequence). This CDR3 comprises 16 residues. V was clipped by 1 base and J by 5 bases; unmatched bases: 10. The CDR3 DNA reads as TGTGCCAGCAGCCAAGCCCGACAGGGTCGAGGGGAGACCCAGTACTTC. It specifies CASSQARQGRGETQYF.

As DNA, the CDR3 is TGTGCCAGCAGCTTGGCGACAGTCACGAACACTGAAGCTTTCTTT. It yields the protein CASSLATVTNTEAFF. V gene TRBV5-6 combines with J gene TRBJ1-1, with D perhaps matching TRBD1 (5 bases). The CDR3 sequence is 15 residues long. Germline lookup yields CDR1 SGHDT and CDR2 YYEEEE. Trimming left V 0 bases short and J 1 base short, with 10 bases between.

This clonotype was counted once. The chain links TRBV10-1 to TRBJ2-7, with unresolved D. Per the germline V gene, CDR1 is WNHNN and CDR2 is SYGVQD (reference sequence). The CDR3 covers 13 residues. V lost 8 bases to trimming and J lost 5 bases, with 16 bases between them. CDR3 protein: CASARRRLDEQYF. The CDR3, as DNA: TGCGCCAGCGCGAGGCGACGTCTAGACGAGCAGTACTTC.

This clonotype has more than one count but fewer than ten. V is TRBV12-3 or TRBV12-4 and J is TRBJ1-2; D possibly corresponds to TRBD1 (5 bases). The V and J ends lost 5 bases and 5 bases respectively, with 21 bases between them. CDR3 length equals 16 residues. CDR3 loop: CASSPVTGGLWYGYTF. The CDR3 DNA follows: TGTGCCAGCAGTCCAGTAACAGGAGGACTGTGGTATGGCTACACCTTC.

V gene TRBV7-9 combines with J gene TRBJ2-7, with D possibly matching TRBD2 (6 bases). Germline V lookup: CDR1 SEHNR, CDR2 FQNEAQ (reference sequence). This CDR3 spans 15 amino acids. V gave up 5 bases and J gave up 3 bases, with 17 bases separating them. CDR3 bases: TGTGCCAGCAGCCCCCCATGGGAGGTTGGCTACGAGCAGTACTTC. Protein product: CASSPPWEVGYEQYF.

Ten or more counts support this clonotype. The CDR3 spells CASSPLGTGEETQYF. Here the CDR3 DNA reads TGTGCCAGCTCACCACTCGGGACAGGGGAAGAGACCCAGTACTTC. This chain uses TRBV18 with TRBJ2-5, with 10 bases that match TRBD1. Germline lookup yields CDR1 KGHSH and CDR2 LQKENI. The V and J ends lost 1 base and 3 bases, in that order; junction bases with no gene match: 2. The CDR3 consists of 15 residues.

This clonotype has at least ten counts. This rearrangement joins TRBV5-4 to TRBJ2-4; D may be TRBD1 (5 bases). Germline V CDR1 and CDR2: SGHNT, YYREEE (reference sequence). With 4 bases removed from V and 0 bases from J, the gap between germline ends came to 8 bases. The CDR3 is 14 amino acids. DNA of the CDR3: TGTGCCAGCAGCAATACAGGAGCCAAAAACATTCAGTACTTC. Translated: CASSNTGAKNIQYF.

This clonotype was recorded many times. The chain carries TRBV27 and TRBJ2-1, with 9 bases identical to TRBD2. The germline CDR1 and CDR2 sequences are MNHEY and SMNVEV (reference sequence). The junction had 9 bases not matched to a gene; V was cut back by 4 bases and J by 5 bases. This CDR3 has 16 amino acids. CDR3 sequence reads: CASSYIAGGDNNEQFF. Here the CDR3 DNA reads TGTGCCAGCAGTTATATCGCGGGGGGGGACAACAATGAGCAGTTCTTC.

This sequence joins TRBV4-1 and TRBJ2-3; D is ambiguous. Germline CDR1 is MGHRA and CDR2 is YSYEKL. The CDR3 sequence is 16 residues long. V was clipped by 1 base and J by 2 bases, with 13 bases between them. CDR3 sequence reads: CASSQVGLVFTDTQYF. In DNA form, the CDR3 reads TGCGCCAGCAGCCAAGTCGGGCTAGTATTCACAGATACGCAGTATTTT.

In DNA, the CDR3 is TGTGCCAGCAGTCTACAGGGCCTGCGAGCCTACGAGCAGTACTTC. Its protein is CASSLQGLRAYEQYF. The chain recombines TRBV28 with TRBJ2-7, with D possibly TRBD1 on 6 matching bases. Germline V gene sequence: CDR1 MDHEN, CDR2 SYDVKM. CDR3 size: 15 residues. Trimming removed 5 bases from V and 2 bases from J, with 16 bases in between.

This clonotype was found a few times. The rearrangement links TRBV29-1 to TRBJ2-5; 8 bases are a match to TRBD1. Germline V lookup: CDR1 SQVTM, CDR2 ANQGSEA. V shed 6 bases, J shed 2 bases, and the junction held 5 bases outside the gene matches. CDR3 length equals 13 residues. The CDR3 DNA is TGCAGCGTCCAAACAGGGGGGCAAGAGACCCAGTACTTC. Protein sequence: CSVQTGGQETQYF.

The rearrangement joins TRBV6-5 to TRBJ1-5; unclear D gene. Trimming took off 2 bases at V and 0 bases at J, with 20 bases between the two ends. The CDR3 contains 19 residues. In germline, CDR1 is MNHEY, CDR2 SVGAGI. CDR3 region: CASSYPMADRAYSNQPQHF. The CDR3 coding sequence is TGTGCCAGCAGTTACCCCATGGCCGATAGGGCGTATAGCAATCAGCCCCAGCATTTT.

The chain couples TRBV20-1 to TRBJ2-7; 7 nucleotides agree with TRBD2. The V and J ends lost 1 base and 2 bases, in that order; junction bases with no gene match: 11. The germline V gene has CDR1 DFQATT and CDR2 SNEGSKA (reference sequence). The CDR3 totals 16 residues. The CDR3 coding sequence is TGCAGTGCTAGAGGTCTAGCGGTGGGAGGCCCCTACGAGCAGTACTTC. Translation gives CSARGLAVGGPYEQYF.

A few counts support this clonotype. V is TRBV29-1 and J is TRBJ2-1; TRBD2 agrees at 15 bases. Germline V gene sequence: CDR1 SQVTM, CDR2 ANQGSEA. The V and J ends lost 3 bases and 6 bases, in that order; junction bases with no gene match: 3. The CDR3 covers 15 residues. The CDR3 sequence: CSVDGTSGGINEQFF. DNA of the CDR3: TGCAGCGTTGATGGGACTAGCGGGGGGATCAATGAGCAGTTCTTC.

This clonotype was seen ten or more times. V and J are TRBV29-1 and TRBJ2-1; 9 nucleotides match TRBD1. V shed 4 bases and J 7 bases; nucleotides not matched to a gene: 8. CDR1 is SQVTM, CDR2 ANQGSEA, per germline. This CDR3 spans 14 amino acids. DNA for the CDR3: TGCAGCGTTGTACCGGGACAGGGATCGAATGAGCAGTTCTTC. Its translation is CSVVPGQGSNEQFF.

Notes on this clonotype: This may arise from a read error, as a much more abundant clone is one base away. The chain joins TRBV10-3 to TRBJ1-1; no clear D. Trimming pared 5 bases from V and 4 bases from J, leaving 14 bases between. The length of the CDR3 is 14 residues. The germline CDR1 and CDR2 sequences are ENHRY and SYGVKD. CDR3 DNA sequence: TGTGCCATCAGTTCTGGTTTGGTGTCCACTGAAGCTTTCTTT. Amino acids: CAISSGLVSTEAFF.